One sample yielded the 31 T cell receptor beta chains listed below, sequenced in a study of beta chain features in type 1 diabetes (dated by TCRdb to about 2018). The library relied on the immunoSEQ multiplex PCR assay. The High Capacity cDNA Reverse Transcription Kit was used to reverse transcribe all of the isolated RNA, meaning that expressed TCRB transcripts were what got sequenced. In its TCRdb copy, this immuneACCESS table keeps in-frame sequences only and misses some clones. Where compared with another copy, unresolved V genes explain less than half of these, and the others have no known cause. Recorded for this sample are about 150,000 clones; approximately 12% of them occurred a single time. Of the sample, roughly 2% falls within the top ten clones. The sample was central memory CD4+ T cells from blood. These receptors all stem from a man younger than 35 in good health.

This clone was observed a few times. This sequence joins TRBV7-2 and TRBJ2-7, with D perhaps TRBD1 (6 bases). The ends were cut back, 2 bases at V and 2 bases at J, with 10 bases in the middle. This CDR3 contains 14 residues. Germline loops: CDR1 SGHTA, CDR2 FQGNSA. The CDR3 loop is CASSLQQGTYEQYF. The CDR3 DNA is TGTGCCAGCAGCTTACAACAGGGAACCTACGAGCAGTACTTC.

The chain uses TRBV28 and TRBJ2-7, with 14 positions matching TRBD2. This CDR3 is built from 15 residues. Trimming cost V 6 bases and J 4 bases; bases outside gene matches: 5. Germline CDR1 is MDHEN and CDR2 is SYDVKM. The DNA for the CDR3 is TGTGCCAGCAGGACCGGGACTAGCGGGAGATACGAGCAGTACTTC. Translation: CASRTGTSGRYEQYF.

This clone has a handful of counts. V and J are TRBV5-4 and TRBJ2-7, with D tentatively TRBD2 (5 bases). CDR3 length: 12 residues. The V end was cut by 3 bases, the J end by 1 base, with 5 bases between. The germline V gene has CDR1 SGHNT and CDR2 YYREEE (reference sequence). As DNA, the CDR3 is TGTGCCAGCAGCTCGGGATCCTACGAGCAGTACTTC. It encodes CASSSGSYEQYF.

The chain recombines TRBV28 with TRBJ2-7; 9 bases agree with TRBD2. The V gene end was trimmed by 7 bases and the J gene end by 2 bases; junction bases not matched to a gene: 9. From germline, CDR1 is MDHEN and CDR2 SYDVKM. This CDR3 spans 15 amino acids. The CDR3 DNA follows: TGTGCCAGCAAGGAGTTGGCGGGAGGGCCCTACGAGCAGTACTTC. This encodes CASKELAGGPYEQYF.

The genes are TRBV29-1 and TRBJ1-2; 7 positions match TRBD1. CDR3 length: 12 residues. The germline V gene encodes CDR1 SQVTM and CDR2 ANQGSEA. V was clipped by 4 bases and J by 7 bases; unmatched bases: 6. The CDR3 loop is CSVADRVPGYTF. The DNA of the CDR3 is TGCAGCGTTGCCGACAGGGTCCCTGGCTACACCTTC.

This chain uses TRBV28 with TRBJ2-3; the D gene could be TRBD1 or TRBD2 (5 bases each). The CDR3 spans 14 residues. CDR1 is MDHEN and CDR2 is SYDVKM in the germline V gene. V was cut by 7 bases and J by 6 bases, with 17 bases left in between. CDR3 DNA sequence: TGTGCCAGCATCCGGGACCCCTCGATGGATACGCAGTATTTT. It codes for CASIRDPSMDTQYF.

In its sample, this clone is medium-sized. This rearrangement joins TRBV7-9 to TRBJ2-7; tentatively, D is TRBD1 (5 bases). The CDR3 runs to 13 residues. The germline CDR1 and CDR2 sequences are SEHNR and FQNEAQ (reference sequence). Trimming cost V 3 bases and J 5 bases, with 11 bases left between them. In DNA, the CDR3 is TGTGCCAGCAGCTTGGACACTTACAACGAGCAGTACTTC. This sequence encodes CASSLDTYNEQYF.

A few counts support this clone. The chain carries TRBV15 and TRBJ2-4; 10 bases are shared with TRBD1. Trimming took 5 bases from V and 3 from J; bases not matched to a gene: 10. CDR3 length equals 17 residues. Germline CDR1 reads LNHNV; CDR2 reads YYDKDF (reference sequence). The CDR3 reads CATSSGTGAVGKNIQYF. The CDR3 DNA reads as TGTGCCACCAGCTCCGGGACAGGGGCGGTAGGCAAAAACATTCAGTACTTC.

The gene calls are TRBV18 and TRBJ1-6, with 9 bases that match TRBD1. Germline V gives CDR1 KGHSH, CDR2 LQKENI. Germline trimming cut 0 bases from V and 7 bases from J; bases unmatched to any gene: 7. The CDR3 has 17 residues. The CDR3 sequence is CASSPPSHGTGNSPLHF. The CDR3 bases are TGTGCCAGCTCACCACCGTCCCATGGGACAGGGAATTCACCCCTCCACTTT.

This chain connects TRBV18 to TRBJ1-2; D is undetermined. The length of the CDR3 is 15 residues. V was clipped by 2 bases and J by 3 bases, with 13 bases between them. From germline, CDR1 is KGHSH and CDR2 LQKENI. CDR3 amino acids: CASSPSPGSDYGYTF. The CDR3, as DNA: TGTGCCAGCTCACCATCTCCGGGCTCAGACTATGGCTACACCTTC. Supplemented by reference TRBV18 and TRBJ1-2, the full variable domain reads NAGVMQNPRHLVRRRGQEARLRCSPMKGHSHVYWYRQLPEEGLKFMVYLQKENIIDESGMPKERFSAEFPKEGPSILRIQQVVRGDSAAYFCASSPSPGSDYGYTFGSGTRLTVV.

The CDR3 region is CSARTETQYF. The CDR3 nucleotides are TGCAGTGCTAGAACGGAGACCCAGTACTTC. The chain uses TRBV20-1 and TRBJ2-5, with D unresolved. The V gene lost 2 bases and the J gene lost 5 bases, with 3 bases spanning the gap. The CDR3 consists of 10 residues. Germline CDR1 DFQATT, CDR2 SNEGSKA (reference sequence).

The V gene is TRBV14, the J gene TRBJ1-2; TRBD1 aligns across 8 bases. CDR3 size: 14 residues. Per the germline V gene, CDR1 is SGHDN and CDR2 is FVKESK. The V and J ends lost 6 bases and 5 bases, in that order; junction bases with no gene match: 8. In DNA, the CDR3 is TGTGCCAGCAGTCGGAACAGGGGGAAGTATGGCTACACCTTC. Translation gives CASSRNRGKYGYTF.

This clone was seen more than once but under ten times. This chain links TRBV7-2 with TRBJ2-3; D is tentatively TRBD1 or TRBD2 (5 bases each). The CDR3 is made up of 14 amino acids. V was trimmed by 3 bases and J by 1 base, leaving 8 bases between them. The V gene's germline CDR1 is SGHTA and CDR2 FQGNSA. The CDR3 reads CASSLGVGTDTQYF. In nucleotides, the CDR3 is TGTGCCAGCAGCTTGGGGGTAGGCACAGATACGCAGTATTTT.

This clone showed up just a few times. V gene TRBV7-2 combines with J gene TRBJ1-1; unclear D gene. The germline CDR1 and CDR2 sequences are SGHTA and FQGNSA. Trimming cost V 8 bases and J 6 bases, with 13 bases left between them. This CDR3 has 12 amino acids. The CDR3 loop reads CASSTLLAEAFF. The CDR3, as DNA: TGTGCCAGCTCCACTTTGCTCGCTGAAGCTTTCTTT.

In this sample, this clone turned up many times. This chain uses TRBV6-1 with TRBJ2-3, with D perhaps matching TRBD1 or TRBD2 (5 bases each). In germline, CDR1 is MNHNS, CDR2 SASEGT. The CDR3 consists of 15 residues. V lost 5 bases and J 3 bases, leaving 15 bases between the germline ends. CDR3 residues: CASSSRDGGTDTQYF. The CDR3, as DNA: TGTGCCAGCAGTAGCCGGGACGGTGGGACAGATACGCAGTATTTT.

This clone was seen repeatedly, ten times or more. The chain has TRBV9 and TRBJ1-3; D perhaps matches TRBD1 (6 bases). The CDR3 has 16 residues. V gave up 4 bases and J gave up 7 bases, with 21 bases separating them. Germline lookup yields CDR1 SGDLS and CDR2 YYNGEE. The chain's CDR3 is CASSFNRESTRNTIYF. The CDR3 coding sequence is TGTGCCAGCAGCTTCAACAGGGAAAGCACAAGGAACACCATATATTTT.

The chain is built from TRBV10-3 and TRBJ2-2; maybe TRBD1 (6 bases). Germline CDR1 and CDR2: ENHRY and SYGVKD. V dropped 4 bases and J dropped 5 bases, with 20 bases sitting between them. This CDR3 is 17 amino acids long. DNA for the CDR3: TGTGCCATCAGTGGTCACCAGGGGTCCCCTGGTACCGGGGAGCTGTTTTTT. Encoded protein: CAISGHQGSPGTGELFF.

This clone has just a few counts. The chain carries TRBV9 and TRBJ2-1, with 12 bases identical to TRBD2. CDR1 SGDLS and CDR2 YYNGEE come from the germline V gene. The CDR3 runs to 18 residues. The junction had 10 bases not matched to a gene; V was cut back by 3 bases and J by 3 bases. The DNA of the CDR3 is TGTGCCAGCAGCGCACCTAGCGGGAGGGCCGCCTTCTACAATGAGCAGTTCTTC. Translating gives CASSAPSGRAAFYNEQFF.

The chain employs TRBV7-9 and TRBJ1-1, with D possibly being TRBD1 (5 bases). With 1 base removed from V and 5 bases from J, the gap between germline ends came to 11 bases. The CDR3 runs to 14 residues. The germline gives CDR1 SEHNR, CDR2 FQNEAQ (reference sequence). The CDR3 is CASSLEGKGTEAFF. The DNA for the CDR3 is TGTGCCAGCAGCTTAGAAGGGAAGGGGACTGAAGCTTTCTTT.

The table lists this clone with many counts. The chain combines TRBV7-9 with TRBJ2-5; D might be TRBD2 (7 bases). Trimming removed 7 bases from V and 7 bases from J, with 13 bases in between. In germline, CDR1 is SEHNR, CDR2 FQNEAQ (reference sequence). The CDR3 extends over 12 amino acids. The chain's CDR3 is CASTSGEGTQYF. CDR3 nucleotide sequence: TGTGCCAGCACCTCAGGGGAGGGGACCCAGTACTTC.

This clone appeared a few times. V gene TRBV4-3 combines with J gene TRBJ2-3; D is perhaps TRBD2 (6 bases). The V end was cut by 0 bases, the J end by 4 bases, with 14 bases between. In germline, CDR1 is LGHNA, CDR2 YSLEER. The CDR3 spans 16 residues. CDR3 in DNA: TGCGCCAGCAGCCAAGAGGGGGGAAGGTACGCAGATACGCAGTATTTT. Amino acid sequence: CASSQEGGRYADTQYF.

This clone was seen a handful of times. The DNA for the CDR3 is TGTGCCAGCAGCTCCGAACAGGGGAGCTACACTGAAGCTTTCTTT. Protein sequence: CASSSEQGSYTEAFF. The J gene is TRBJ1-1, the V gene TRBV5-4, with 7 positions matching TRBD1. The CDR3 length is 15 residues. J was trimmed by 3 bases and V by 3 bases; bases with no gene match: 8. Germline V gene data show CDR1 as SGHNT and CDR2 as YYREEE (reference sequence).

In its sample, this clone was seen many times. The chain joins TRBV9 to TRBJ2-2; D unresolved. Germline V CDR1 and CDR2: SGDLS, YYNGEE. Trimming shortened V by 6 bases and J by 2 bases, and 11 bases separated the two germline ends. This CDR3 is 14 amino acids long. As DNA, the CDR3 is TGTGCCAGCAAATATTCACATAACACCGGGGAGCTGTTTTTT. It codes for CASKYSHNTGELFF.

This clone was recorded a few times. This CDR3 is CAISEMTDTQYF. The DNA of the CDR3 is TGTGCCATCAGTGAAATGACAGATACGCAGTATTTT. The chain is built from TRBV10-3 and TRBJ2-3; unclear D gene. The germline CDR1 and CDR2 sequences are ENHRY and SYGVKD. The CDR3 consists of 12 residues. Trimming pared 3 bases from V and 3 bases from J, leaving 4 bases between.

This clone was seen a few times. This likely came from a read error, as a far larger clone is one base away. The sample holds other DNA sequences that translate to the same CDR3. J is TRBJ2-1 and V is TRBV29-1; 7 bases map to TRBD2. Germline CDR1 and CDR2: SQVTM and ANQGSEA. Trimming at V came to 6 bases and at J to 13 bases, leaving 6 bases not matched to a gene. The CDR3 totals 10 residues. CDR3 region: CSVEREGQFF. The CDR3 DNA sequence: TGCAGCGTGGAGAGGGAGGGACAGTTCTTC.

The V gene is TRBV29-1, the J gene TRBJ1-2, with D possibly TRBD1 on 6 matching bases. Germline V lookup: CDR1 SQVTM, CDR2 ANQGSEA. The CDR3 is made up of 13 amino acids. The V end was cut by 2 bases, the J end by 8 bases, with 15 bases between. The DNA for the CDR3 is TGCAGCGTTGAATCGGGGGGCGTGTACGGCTACACCTTC. Its protein product is CSVESGGVYGYTF.

A few counts support this clone. This rearrangement joins TRBV9 to TRBJ1-6; D gene uncertain. CDR1 is SGDLS and CDR2 is YYNGEE in the germline V gene. Trimming cost V 3 bases and J 12 bases, with 13 bases left between them. The CDR3 consists of 13 residues. CDR3 coding DNA: TGTGCCAGCAGCGCTGGAGGGTCGGGACCCCTCCACTTT. Translating gives CASSAGGSGPLHF.

This clone came up a few times. The gene calls are TRBV7-6 and TRBJ1-1; D is unclear. The CDR3 has 13 residues. V lost 5 bases, J lost 2 bases, and 9 bases lay in between. Germline CDR1 and CDR2: SGHVS and FNYEAQ. The CDR3 protein is CASSLQTNTEAFF. In DNA form, the CDR3 reads TGTGCCAGCAGCCTACAGACTAACACTGAAGCTTTCTTT.

The table lists this clone with a few counts. The chain is built from TRBV29-1 and TRBJ1-2, with 10 bases that match TRBD1. The V segment lost 6 bases and the J segment 8 bases; nucleotides outside the gene matches: 6. CDR3 length: 12 residues. Germline CDR1 and CDR2: SQVTM and ANQGSEA. As DNA, the CDR3 is TGCAGCGTCGCCGGGACAGGGGAAGGCTACACCTTC. Translated: CSVAGTGEGYTF.

This clone has just a few counts. The CDR3, as DNA: TGTGCCAGCAGCGGCGATGGGCAGCCCCAGCATTTT. Protein sequence: CASSGDGQPQHF. The chain combines TRBV7-9 with TRBJ1-5; no definite D call. The germline CDR1 and CDR2 sequences are SEHNR and FQNEAQ (reference sequence). The CDR3 extends over 12 amino acids. Trimming left V 5 bases short and J 7 bases short, with 9 bases between.

This clone was observed a few times. The chain couples TRBV7-2 to TRBJ2-2, with TRBD1 as a possible D gene (5 bases). Trimming removed 6 bases from V and 1 base from J, with 15 bases in between. The CDR3 runs to 16 residues. The V gene's germline CDR1 is SGHTA and CDR2 FQGNSA. The CDR3: CASSSEPGRNTGELFF. The CDR3 coding sequence is TGTGCCAGCAGTTCAGAACCAGGGCGGAACACCGGGGAGCTGTTTTTT.